This TCR beta chain comes out of a study of shared clonotypes between healthy human individuals. CDR3 length: 12 amino acids. The germline gives CDR1 MNHNY, CDR2 SVGAGI (reference sequence). Trimming stripped 6 bases from V and 4 bases from J, with 7 bases between. Comments on this clone: Its matching antigen is unknown.

Study-wide results and caveats: Sorted-subset samples were not fully sequenced, rarefaction indicated.

Libraries were prepared by immunoSEQ multiplex PCR; TCRdb keeps only in-frame clonotypes and omits some of them. There are 2 million to 2.5 million clones in the sample; about 92% occur only once, and roughly 0.36% lies in the top ten. The genes are TRBV6-6 and TRBJ2-4; D remains ambiguous. The TCR comes from a man aged 18 to 29 in good health. Some clones in this sample may be carry-over from other donors' samples. The sequenced material came from naive CD4+ T cells from PBMCs. The subset is: CD45RA+ positively selected. The DNA of the CDR3 is TGTGCCAGCAGCCCAGAAAAAAACATTCAGTACTTC. Protein sequence: CASSPEKNIQYF.